The 28 T cell receptor beta chains below were found in one sample sequenced in a study of OX40 agonist ivuxolimab in advanced cancers. Repertoires were generated with immunoSEQ multiplex PCR, while TCRdb's copy carries only in-frame clones and drops some. The top ten clones hold 2% of a sample with 55,000 to 75,000 clones, around 90% of them seen once. Material: CD4+ or CD8+ T cells sorted from blood, obtained in a trial of the OX40 agonist ivuxolimab. Receptors originate from an adult with an advanced solid tumor such as melanoma, head and neck, liver or kidney cancer.

This clone was recorded once. The CDR3 sequence is CASSLEGQGGNEQFF. The CDR3, as DNA: TGTGCCAGCAGCTTAGAGGGACAGGGAGGGAATGAGCAGTTCTTC. V usage is TRBV7-2 and J usage is TRBJ2-1; 9 nucleotides agree with TRBD1. The CDR3 spans 15 residues. Losses at the gene ends were 1 base for V and 7 bases for J; bases not matched to a gene: 5. Germline-derived CDR1 and CDR2 are SGHTA and FQGNSA.

The V and J genes are TRBV6-6 and TRBJ1-6; D gene ambiguous. V lost 0 bases to trimming and J lost 5 bases, with 8 bases between them. This CDR3 region has 15 residues. Germline V gene data show CDR1 as MNHNY and CDR2 as SVGAGI (reference sequence). DNA of the CDR3: TGTGCCAGCAGTTACTCAGGCTGGGATAATTCACCCCTCCACTTT. The encoded protein is CASSYSGWDNSPLHF.

This rearrangement joins TRBV27 to TRBJ1-2; D is unresolved. This CDR3 has 15 amino acids. Trimming stripped 2 bases from V and 0 bases from J, with 10 bases between. The germline V gene has CDR1 MNHEY and CDR2 SMNVEV (reference sequence). CDR3 in DNA: TGTGCCAGCAGTTTAACCTTGGTGGCTAACTATGGCTACACCTTC. This codes for CASSLTLVANYGYTF.

J is TRBJ2-3 and V is TRBV5-1, with 7 bases identical to TRBD2. V lost 6 bases to trimming and J lost 2 bases; unmatched junction nucleotides: 6. This CDR3 comprises 14 residues. CDR1 SGHRS and CDR2 YFSETQ come from the germline V gene. The CDR3 spells CASMAGRDTDTQYF. CDR3 nucleotide sequence: TGCGCCAGCATGGCAGGGAGGGACACAGATACGCAGTATTTT.

This clone has only a few counts. The CDR3, as DNA: TGTGCCAGCAGCCAAGCGAACACTGAAGCTTTCTTT. Protein sequence: CASSQANTEAFF. The V and J genes are TRBV14 and TRBJ1-1; no reliable D call. From germline, CDR1 is SGHDN and CDR2 FVKESK. The CDR3 spans 12 residues. Trimming shortened V by 1 base and J by 1 base, and 1 base separated the two germline ends.

For this clone: The same CDR3 also results from other DNA sequences found in this sample. The V and J genes are TRBV28 and TRBJ1-2, with a possible D match to TRBD1 (5 bases). Germline V CDR1 and CDR2: MDHEN, SYDVKM. This CDR3 has 13 residues. Trimming shortened V by 5 bases and J by 5 bases, and 12 bases separated the two germline ends. The CDR3: CASSPQRGYGYTF. CDR3 bases: TGTGCCAGCAGTCCACAAAGGGGTTATGGCTACACCTTC.

The genes are TRBV18 and TRBJ1-5, with D possibly matching TRBD1 (5 bases). Germline-derived CDR1 and CDR2 are KGHSH and LQKENI. The CDR3 extends over 16 amino acids. Trimming left V 1 base short and J 0 bases short, with 10 bases between. The CDR3 DNA sequence: TGTGCCAGCTCACCACAGGGGCCGTATAGCAATCAGCCCCAGCATTTT. It specifies CASSPQGPYSNQPQHF.

The chain has TRBV7-2 and TRBJ1-4; 9 bases match TRBD1. Germline CDR1 is SGHTA and CDR2 is FQGNSA. J gave up 7 bases and V 5 bases, and 8 bases lay outside the gene matches. The CDR3 extends over 15 amino acids. The CDR3 DNA is TGTGCCAGCAGCGCCCAGACAGGGGGAGGTGAAAAACTGTTTTTT. It is translated as CASSAQTGGGEKLFF.

The chain has TRBV6-4 and TRBJ1-4; D unclear. The CDR3 totals 15 residues. Germline V gene data show CDR1 as MRHNA and CDR2 as SNTAGT. V dropped 2 bases and J dropped 0 bases, with 7 bases sitting between them. The CDR3 region is CASSDGEATNEKLFF. CDR3 DNA sequence: TGTGCCAGCAGTGACGGGGAAGCAACTAATGAAAAACTGTTTTTT.

The genes are TRBV7-9 and TRBJ1-6; unclear D gene. V dropped 6 bases and J dropped 9 bases, with 12 bases sitting between them. CDR3 length: 13 residues. CDR1 is SEHNR, CDR2 FQNEAQ, per germline (reference sequence). CDR3 nucleotides: TGTGCCAGCAGAGGGTTGGTAGGTTCACCCCTCCACTTT. Translated: CASRGLVGSPLHF. The variable domain in full, with the rest retrieved from reference TRBV7-9 and TRBJ1-6, is DTGVSQNPRHKITKRGQNVTFRCDPISEHNRLYWYRQTLGQGPEFLTYFQNEAQLEKSRLLSDRFSAERPKGSFSTLEIQRTEQGDSAMYLCASRGLVGSPLHFGNGTRLTVT.

The V gene is TRBV18, the J gene TRBJ2-7; TRBD2 agrees at 13 bases. The CDR3 spans 19 residues. Germline trimming cut 3 bases from V and 3 bases from J; bases unmatched to any gene: 14. CDR1 and CDR2 (germline): KGHSH, LQKENI. CDR3 nucleotides: TGTGCCAGCTCACCCCGTCCCGGGACTAGCGGGGTGGGGCTCTACGAGCAGTACTTC. Translated: CASSPRPGTSGVGLYEQYF.

The chain combines TRBV29-1 with TRBJ2-2, with a tentative D call TRBD2 (5 bases). Germline V CDR1 and CDR2: SQVTM, ANQGSEA. The CDR3 is 16 amino acids. V was clipped by 3 bases and J by 0 bases, with 14 bases between them. The DNA for the CDR3 is TGCAGCGTTGACCTAGCCCTACCGTCGAACACCGGGGAGCTGTTTTTT. Its protein is CSVDLALPSNTGELFF.

The gene calls are TRBV7-9 and TRBJ2-5, with 9 bases that match TRBD2. V lost 6 bases, J lost 5 bases, and 4 bases stayed unmatched. Germline loops: CDR1 SEHNR, CDR2 FQNEAQ (reference sequence). The CDR3 runs 13 residues. This CDR3 reads CASRKLAGETQYF. CDR3 sequence (DNA): TGTGCCAGCAGAAAACTAGCGGGTGAGACCCAGTACTTC.

Regarding this clone: This same CDR3 is encoded by further DNA sequences in the sample. The chain uses TRBV5-1 and TRBJ2-5, with D uncertain. CDR3 length: 11 residues. V lost 2 bases and J 2 bases, leaving 1 base between the germline ends. Germline CDR1 SGHRS, CDR2 YFSETQ. CDR3 region: CASSFQETQYF. CDR3 nucleotide sequence: TGCGCCAGCAGCTTTCAAGAGACCCAGTACTTC.

The J gene is TRBJ1-1, the V gene TRBV7-8; 8 positions agree with TRBD1. The CDR3 is made up of 15 amino acids. Trimming removed 5 bases from V and 2 bases from J; junction bases left unmatched: 7. CDR1 is SGHVS and CDR2 is FQNEAQ in the germline V gene. As DNA, the CDR3 is TGTGCCAGCAGCGTACACAGGGGGTTTAACACTGAAGCTTTCTTT. Encoded protein: CASSVHRGFNTEAFF.

The J gene is TRBJ2-2, the V gene TRBV2, with D hard to call. The CDR3 is 13 residues long. Trimming removed 7 bases at V and 6 bases at J, with 12 bases between. From germline, CDR1 is SNHLY and CDR2 FYNNEI. CDR3 loop: CASIASVPGELFF. The CDR3 DNA reads as TGTGCCAGCATAGCCTCTGTGCCCGGGGAGCTGTTTTTT.

This chain connects TRBV19 to TRBJ1-5; D gene uncertain. Germline V gene sequence: CDR1 LNHDA, CDR2 SQIVND (reference sequence). The CDR3 extends over 13 amino acids. With 7 bases removed from V and 6 bases from J, the gap between germline ends came to 13 bases. Here the CDR3 DNA reads TGTGCCAGTACCCCGAGCCCCAGTCAGCCCCAGCATTTT. Amino acids: CASTPSPSQPQHF.

This chain connects TRBV10-3 to TRBJ2-5, with D possibly called TRBD1 or TRBD2 (5 bases each). Germline V gene lookup returns CDR1 ENHRY and CDR2 SYGVKD. Between the trimmed V and J ends, which lost 5 bases and 4 bases, there was a span of 8 bases. This CDR3 contains 12 residues. CDR3 protein: CAISSGRETQYF. The CDR3 DNA sequence: TGTGCCATCAGTTCAGGGAGAGAGACCCAGTACTTC.

The chain links TRBV11-3 to TRBJ2-2, with D possibly TRBD2 on 7 matching bases. Germline assignment: CDR1 SGHNT and CDR2 YENEEA. The CDR3 is made up of 16 amino acids. The V gene lost 3 bases and the J gene lost 1 base, with 12 bases spanning the gap. The CDR3 loop is CASSFGGRLNTGELFF. Written as DNA, the CDR3 is TGTGCCAGCAGCTTCGGGGGGCGGCTGAACACCGGGGAGCTGTTTTTT.

This chain joins TRBV2 and TRBJ2-7, with a tentative D call TRBD2 (5 bases). This CDR3 contains 13 residues. Germline-derived CDR1 and CDR2 are SNHLY and FYNNEI. The V gene lost 8 bases and the J gene lost 2 bases, with 13 bases spanning the gap. CDR3 amino acids: CASLWESPYEQYF. As DNA, the CDR3 is TGTGCCAGCCTCTGGGAGTCCCCCTACGAGCAGTACTTC.

This chain links TRBV6-1 with TRBJ2-5, with no clear D. V lost 2 bases, J lost 2 bases, and 12 bases lay in between. The CDR3 length is 15 residues. The V gene's germline CDR1 is MNHNS and CDR2 SASEGT. In DNA, the CDR3 is TGTGCCAGCAGTGAACCTCCTACCCCACAAGAGACCCAGTACTTC. This translates into CASSEPPTPQETQYF.

V usage is TRBV5-4 and J usage is TRBJ2-7; D perhaps matches TRBD1 (6 bases). Germline V lookup: CDR1 SGHNT, CDR2 YYREEE (reference sequence). The V end lost 4 bases, the J end lost 2 bases, and 16 bases lay between the germline ends. The CDR3 runs 15 residues. The CDR3 spells CASSLGQSGAYEQYF. In nucleotides, the CDR3 is TGTGCCAGCAGCCTCGGACAGTCCGGCGCCTACGAGCAGTACTTC.

This chain joins TRBV10-3 and TRBJ2-6; D is tentatively TRBD1 or TRBD2 (5 bases each). CDR3 size: 19 residues. Germline V gene sequence: CDR1 ENHRY, CDR2 SYGVKD. Trimming stripped 4 bases from V and 3 bases from J, with 22 bases between. Here the CDR3 reads CAISASSGTGSFGANVLTF. The CDR3 nucleotides read TGTGCCATCAGTGCCTCATCCGGGACGGGGAGTTTTGGGGCCAACGTCCTGACTTTC.

The J gene is TRBJ2-7, the V gene TRBV6-1, with D hard to call. CDR3 size: 14 residues. Germline assignment: CDR1 MNHNS and CDR2 SASEGT. Trimming cost V 3 bases and J 0 bases, with 9 bases left between them. The CDR3 DNA sequence: TGTGCCAGCAGTGAGAGTTTTAGCTCCTACGAGCAGTACTTC. Its translation is CASSESFSSYEQYF.

The chain links TRBV7-2 to TRBJ2-1; TRBD2 agrees at 13 bases. There are 13 residues in the CDR3. CDR1 and CDR2 (germline): SGHTA, FQGNSA. V lost 5 bases to trimming and J lost 15 bases; unmatched junction nucleotides: 7. The CDR3 DNA follows: TGTGCCAGCAGCGAAGGACTAGCGGGAGTTGGGTTCTTC. It encodes CASSEGLAGVGFF.

The rearrangement uses TRBV27 and TRBJ1-5; maybe TRBD1 (6 bases). Germline-derived CDR1 and CDR2 are MNHEY and SMNVEV (reference sequence). The length of the CDR3 is 14 residues. Trimming cost V 6 bases and J 3 bases, with 12 bases left between them. CDR3 DNA: TGTGCCAGCAGCATAGGACAGCCCAATCAGCCCCAGCATTTT. The encoded protein is CASSIGQPNQPQHF.

The rearrangement links TRBV5-1 to TRBJ1-1; 10 nucleotides line up with TRBD1. V trimming: 4 bases; J trimming: 4 bases; junction bases outside the gene matches: 7. The CDR3 length is 15 residues. The germline CDR1 and CDR2 sequences are SGHRS and YFSETQ. CDR3 DNA: TGCGCCAGCAGCGTCTCGACAGGGGGCTTCACTGAAGCTTTCTTT. Its protein product is CASSVSTGGFTEAFF.

The chain joins TRBV27 to TRBJ2-7; TRBD1 matches at 8 bases. Germline V gives CDR1 MNHEY, CDR2 SMNVEV (reference sequence). CDR3 size: 15 residues. The ends lost 6 bases at V and 2 bases at J; junction bases unmatched: 9. CDR3 bases: TGTGCCAGCAGCCAATCCGGGACAGGAACCTACGAGCAGTACTTC. Its translation: CASSQSGTGTYEQYF.